This TCR beta chain derives from a study of T cell repertoires in cytomegalovirus infection. Background on the study: It can be stated that public TCR beta signatures indicated CMV infection as well as a matching HLA type.

This clonotype was recorded at least ten times. Its antigen is not identified. TCRdb called the reads again in MiXCR, with one record for every CDR3 protein. The table has about 450,000 distinct CDR3 sequences, roughly 30% seen once. Germline CDR1 MDHEN, CDR2 SYDVKM. V lost 5 bases and J lost 5; bases outside the gene matches: 11. The CDR3 has 16 residues. Study-level points and caveats: Cumulative public TCR beta family frequency identified carriers of CMV plus the relevant HLA. CMV-specific HLA-C-restricted TCR beta clonotypes dominated the ex vivo response.

Sequenced: PBMCs. The sequence derives from a human donor in good health (CMV status not recorded). Some clones in this sample may be carry-over from other donors' samples. V and J are TRBV28 and TRBJ1-4; the match to TRBD1 covers 7 bases. The chain's CDR3 is CASSTFRQGRNEKLFF. The DNA for the CDR3 is TGTGCCAGCAGTACATTTCGACAGGGTCGGAATGAAAAACTGTTTTTT.